One sample yielded the 11 T cell receptor beta chains listed below, sequenced in a study of T cell clonality in common variable immunodeficiency. Sequencing used immunoSEQ multiplex PCR; TCRdb keeps in-frame clones, though not all of them. The sample presents more than 35,000 clones, none singletons. The sequenced sample was peripheral blood mononuclear cells. These receptor sequences come from a person between 18 and 70 years old in good health.

This clone was recorded at least ten times. The observed sequence ends 3 residues before the CDR3 terminus, with the missing tail filled in from the germline J gene. V gene TRBV20-1 combines with J gene TRBJ1-6; D remains ambiguous. Deletions cut 1 base from V and 10 bases from J, with 14 bases between. Germline-derived CDR1 and CDR2 are DFQATT and SNEGSKA (reference sequence). The CDR3 loop spans 14 amino acids. The CDR3 spells CSARGAGIGSPLHF. The sequenced CDR3 bases are TGCAGTGCTAGAGGGGCAGGAATAGGCTCACCC.

This clone was detected ten times or more. Sequencing ends 3 residues short of the CDR3 end; the germline J gene provides the rest. The V call is TRBV14, the J call TRBJ1-2, with D hard to call. Germline CDR1 SGHDN, CDR2 FVKESK. CDR3 length: 15 residues. Trimming left V 1 base short and J 5 bases short, with 14 bases between. CDR3 in amino acids: CASSQVQASRYGYTF. The DNA read from the CDR3 is TGTGCCAGCAGCCAAGTTCAGGCGTCCCGATATGGC.

To note about this clone: Sequence at one end of the junction differs from germline and may be a read error. The DNA ends 3 residues before the CDR3 does, and the rest of the CDR3 is filled in from the germline J gene. V usage is TRBV7-7 and J usage is TRBJ1-3; the D gene is possibly TRBD1 (5 bases). The V gene's germline CDR1 is SSHAT and CDR2 FNYEAQ (reference sequence). This CDR3 is 14 amino acids long. The CDR3 sequence: CASSLGPGGNTIYF. The sequenced part of the CDR3 DNA is TGTGCTAGCAGCTTAGGCCCAGGGGGAAACACC.

This clone appeared many times. The read ends 3 residues before the CDR3 terminus; that terminus is restored from the germline J gene. The V gene is TRBV30, the J gene TRBJ2-7; D is uncertain. V shed 3 bases and J shed 4 bases, with 10 bases lying between them. The CDR3 runs to 12 residues. The germline gives CDR1 GTSNPN, CDR2 SVGIG (reference sequence). CDR3 sequence: CAWRVDGYEQYF. Partial CDR3 DNA: TGTGCCTGGAGGGTCGACGGGTACGAG.

This clone was seen ten or more times. The CDR3 end falls 3 residues outside the read, so it is completed with the germline J gene. The V call is TRBV20-1, the J call TRBJ1-1, with D tentatively TRBD1 (5 bases). Trimming shortened V by 0 bases and J by 1 base, and 12 bases separated the two germline ends. The CDR3 loop spans 15 amino acids. CDR1 and CDR2 (germline): DFQATT, SNEGSKA (reference sequence). The CDR3 here is CSARDLDTQNTEAFF. The DNA read from the CDR3 is TGCAGTGCTAGAGATCTGGACACCCAGAACACTGAA.

In this sample, this clone turned up many times. The read stops 3 residues short of the end of the CDR3; the missing end is completed from the germline J gene. The chain joins TRBV29-1 to TRBJ1-2; 7 positions agree with TRBD1. V shed 7 bases, J shed 5 bases, and the junction held 10 bases outside the gene matches. The CDR3 is 13 amino acids. The germline V gene encodes CDR1 SQVTM and CDR2 ANQGSEA. CDR3 DNA (partial): TGCAGCGCCAACGGCGGGACAGTTTATGGC. Translation: CSANGGTVYG. The complete CDR3 protein is CSANGGTVYGYTF.

This clone was found many times. Read sequence stops 3 residues before the CDR3 end, and the germline J gene provides the missing end. The V gene is TRBV4-2, the J gene TRBJ1-2; 9 nucleotides align to TRBD1. The germline gives CDR1 LGHNA, CDR2 YNFKEQ. Trimming at V came to 8 bases and at J to 0 bases, leaving 4 bases not matched to a gene. This CDR3 contains 14 residues. Incomplete CDR3 DNA: TGTGCCAGCCGCCGACAGGGGGCTAACTATGGC. Residues: CASRRQGANYG. The entire CDR3 protein is CASRRQGANYGYTF.

In this sample, this clone turned up many times. The observed sequence ends 3 residues before the CDR3 terminus, with the missing tail filled in from the germline J gene. This chain uses TRBV6-4 with TRBJ2-2; 7 bases are shared with TRBD1. The CDR3 totals 15 residues. Germline V gene data show CDR1 as MRHNA and CDR2 as SNTAGT. The V segment lost 4 bases and the J segment 0 bases; nucleotides outside the gene matches: 2. This CDR3 is CASSAGTANTGELFF. Incomplete CDR3 DNA: TGTGCCAGCAGTGCCGGGACAGCGAACACCGGGGAG.

This clone was observed many times. Read sequence stops 3 residues before the CDR3 end, and the germline J gene provides the missing end. V is TRBV7-8 and J is TRBJ2-2, with TRBD1 matching 7 bases. The ends lost 10 bases at V and 1 base at J; junction bases unmatched: 3. The CDR3 is 13 amino acids. In germline, CDR1 is SGHVS, CDR2 FQNEAQ. Here the CDR3 reads CAIRQGNTGELFF. The sequenced part of the CDR3 DNA is TGTGCCATCCGACAGGGGAACACCGGGGAG. The full variable domain, its missing parts supplied by reference TRBV7-8 and TRBJ2-2, is GAGVSQSPRYKVAKRGQDVALRCDPISGHVSLFWYQQALGQGPEFLTYFQNEAQLDKSGLPSDRFFAERPEGSVSTLKIQRTQQEDSAVYLCAIRQGNTGELFFGEGSRLTVL.

Many counts were recorded for this clone. The sequence runs out 3 residues before the end of the CDR3; the remainder is reconstructed from the germline J gene. The rearrangement joins TRBV14 to TRBJ1-2; 8 bases fit TRBD1. The CDR3 totals 14 residues. Germline assignment: CDR1 SGHDN and CDR2 FVKESK. The junction had 6 bases not matched to a gene; V was cut back by 4 bases and J by 5 bases. CDR3 sequence reads: CASSLGQGQYGYTF. CDR3 DNA, as far as it was read: TGTGCCAGCAGCCTAGGACAGGGACAGTATGGC.

This clone was recorded at least ten times. Read coverage stops 3 residues before the CDR3 terminus; the germline J gene supplies the remainder. The chain employs TRBV6-2 or TRBV6-3 and TRBJ2-4; D perhaps matches TRBD1 (6 bases). The germline V and J ends were trimmed by 4 bases and 5 bases, with 15 bases remaining between them. Germline-derived CDR1 and CDR2 are MNHEY and SVGEGT. This CDR3 has 15 residues. CDR3 DNA, as far as it was read: TGTGCCAGCAGTTTACAGGGAGTTTCCCAAAACATT. It yields the protein CASSLQGVSQNI. The complete CDR3 sequence is CASSLQGVSQNIQYF.